Sequencing of this T cell receptor (beta chain) was carried out in a study of chemoradiotherapy in HPV16-positive cancers. The overall study: Candidate HPV-specific clones and shared TCR motifs came from a couple of HPV16-positive patients.

This table comes from immunoSEQ multiplex PCR, and its TCRdb copy is limited to in-frame clones, with some not included. This sample has around 33,000 clones; approximately 86% occur once, and the top ten carry 2.1%. The CDR3 has 15 amino acids. V was shortened by 0 bases and J by 5 bases, with 15 bases between the two germline ends. Per germline, CDR1 SGDLS and CDR2 YYNGEE. Repeated repertoire sampling spanned the course of chemoradiotherapy. Study observations and caveats: The functional HPV-specific definition rests on just a couple of HPV16-positive patients.

Concerning this clone itself: Its matching antigen is unknown.

Sequenced here: blood, sampled from a patient who underwent chemoradiotherapy. This TCR came from a human donor with HPV-associated anogenital cancer. The chain recombines TRBV9 with TRBJ2-7; perhaps TRBD1 as D (6 bases). This chain's CDR3 is CASSVDPTGNNEQYF. The CDR3 coding sequence is TGTGCCAGCAGCGTAGACCCGACAGGAAACAACGAGCAGTACTTC.